The sequence of this TCR beta chain was determined in a study of cytomegalovirus exposure and HLA in healthy donors. V lost 1 base and J 11 bases, leaving 9 bases between the germline ends. CDR1 is SGHNT and CDR2 is YENEEA in the germline V gene. CDR3 length equals 13 residues. A multiplex PCR was run with 60 Vbeta primers and 13 Jbeta primers. TCRdb's copy holds only in-frame clones and misses some; the assay was immunoSEQ multiplex PCR. The sample records roughly 190,000 clones, around 80% being singletons. Material: PBMCs. The chain uses TRBV11-3 and TRBJ1-6; no definite D call. The clonotype originates from a woman in her 30s in good health and CMV-seropositive. The chain's CDR3 is CASSLGSGTPLHF. The CDR3 region has the DNA TGTGCCAGCAGCTTAGGGTCAGGCACACCCCTCCACTTT.